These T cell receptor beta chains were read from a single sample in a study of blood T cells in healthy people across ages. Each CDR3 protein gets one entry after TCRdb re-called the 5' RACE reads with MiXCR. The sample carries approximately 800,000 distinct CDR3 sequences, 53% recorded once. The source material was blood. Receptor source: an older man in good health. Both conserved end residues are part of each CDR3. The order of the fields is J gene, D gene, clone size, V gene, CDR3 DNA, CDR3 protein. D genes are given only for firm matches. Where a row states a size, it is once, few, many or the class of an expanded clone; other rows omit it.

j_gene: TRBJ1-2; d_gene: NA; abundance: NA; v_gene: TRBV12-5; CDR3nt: TGTGCTAGTGGTTTGGTACCAGGCCTCTATGGCTACACCTTC; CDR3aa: CASGLVPGLYGYTF
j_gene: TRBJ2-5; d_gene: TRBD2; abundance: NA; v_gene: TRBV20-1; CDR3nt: TGCAGTGCTAGAGTGCTTGGCGCGACTAGCGCGGGGAGAGAGACCCAGTACTTC; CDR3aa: CSARVLGATSAGRETQYF
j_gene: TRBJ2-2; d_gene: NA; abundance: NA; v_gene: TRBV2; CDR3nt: TGTGCCAGCAGTGGGGGGTTACAGGGCCGGGAGCTGTTTTTT; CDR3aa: CASSGGLQGRELFF
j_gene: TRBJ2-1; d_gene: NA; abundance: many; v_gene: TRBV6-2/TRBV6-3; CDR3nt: TGTGCCAGCAGTTCCGCCCTGGCCAATGAGCAGTTCTTC; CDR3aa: CASSSALANEQFF
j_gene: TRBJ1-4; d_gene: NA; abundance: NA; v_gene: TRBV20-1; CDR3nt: TGCAGCCCAAGGGGGAGTGCAACTAATGAAAAACTGTTTTTT; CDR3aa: CSPRGSATNEKLFF
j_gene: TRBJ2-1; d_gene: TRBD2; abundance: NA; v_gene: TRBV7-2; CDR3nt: TGTGCCATCCCGGGACTAGCGGGACTTTACTCCTACAATGAGCAGTTCTTC; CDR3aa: CAIPGLAGLYSYNEQFF
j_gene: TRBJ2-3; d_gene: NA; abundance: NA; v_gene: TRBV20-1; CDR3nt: TGCAGTGCTAGTCAAGCGGTTTCTAGCACAGATACGCAGTATTTT; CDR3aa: CSASQAVSSTDTQYF
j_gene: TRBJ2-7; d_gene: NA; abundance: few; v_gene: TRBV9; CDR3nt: TGTGCCAGCAGCGTAGCGGGTCTCACCTACGAGCAGTACTTC; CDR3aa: CASSVAGLTYEQYF
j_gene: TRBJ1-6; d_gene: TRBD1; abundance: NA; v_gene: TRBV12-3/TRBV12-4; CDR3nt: TGTGCCAGCAGTCCGTCGACAGGGTTAGGTTCACCCCTCCACTTT; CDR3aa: CASSPSTGLGSPLHF
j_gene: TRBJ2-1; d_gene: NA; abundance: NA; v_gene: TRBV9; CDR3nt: TGTGCCAGCAGCGTTTCGGGGGCGGGTCCGGGGAGTTTCAATGAGCAGTTCTTC; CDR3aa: CASSVSGAGPGSFNEQFF
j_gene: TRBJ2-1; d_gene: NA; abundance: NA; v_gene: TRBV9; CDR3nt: TGTGCCAGCAGCCCCCGGAGGGGGAGAGGGAGCAATGAGCAGTTCTTC; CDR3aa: CASSPRRGRGSNEQFF
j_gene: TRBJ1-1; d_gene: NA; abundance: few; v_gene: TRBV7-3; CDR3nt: TGTGCCAGCAGCCGAGATGGAGGGCCGGGGTCTCGGAGCGCTGAAGCTTTCTTT; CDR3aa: CASSRDGGPGSRSAEAFF